The 15 T cell receptor beta chains in this list originate from one sample, sequenced in a study of blood T cell repertoires in COVID-19. Produced via immunoSEQ multiplex PCR; TCRdb's table is partial and in-frame only. The sample consists of roughly 120,000 clones, about 85% of them appearing once. Sequencing was done on a sample of peripheral blood. The receptors were sampled from a man aged 50-59 years with acute or convalescent COVID-19.

This rearrangement joins TRBV6-1 to TRBJ2-1; 10 bases match TRBD2. The CDR3 spans 15 residues. Germline-derived CDR1 and CDR2 are MNHNS and SASEGT. V shed 2 bases and J 10 bases; nucleotides not matched to a gene: 8. This CDR3 is CASSEYGAGGQEQFF. CDR3 bases: TGTGCCAGCAGTGAATACGGAGCGGGGGGGCAGGAGCAGTTCTTC.

This chain uses TRBV9 with TRBJ1-1; TRBD1 agrees at 7 bases. Losses at the gene ends were 3 bases for V and 8 bases for J; bases not matched to a gene: 7. This CDR3 comprises 13 residues. Germline V gene lookup returns CDR1 SGDLS and CDR2 YYNGEE. The DNA for the CDR3 is TGTGCCAGCAGCGGCGGAGGGGGCCCCGAAGCTTTCTTT. Amino acids: CASSGGGGPEAFF.

This sequence joins TRBV5-6 and TRBJ2-6; 8 nucleotides match TRBD1. Germline loops: CDR1 SGHDT, CDR2 YYEEEE. V trimming: 3 bases; J trimming: 2 bases; junction bases outside the gene matches: 13. The CDR3 runs to 19 residues. The CDR3: CASSSRVRGRLAGANVLTF. The CDR3, as DNA: TGTGCCAGCAGCTCAAGGGTCAGGGGGCGTCTTGCTGGGGCCAACGTCCTGACTTTC.

The gene calls are TRBV3-1 (or the pseudogene TRBV3-2) and TRBJ1-3; possibly TRBD1 for D (6 bases). The CDR3 has 14 amino acids. V was clipped by 4 bases and J by 0 bases, with 7 bases between them. Looked up from germline, CDR1 is LGHDT and CDR2 is YNNKEL (reference sequence). The CDR3 reads CASSRGHSGNTIYF. CDR3 bases: TGTGCCAGCAGCCGGGGACACTCTGGAAACACCATATATTTT.

The chain carries TRBV15 and TRBJ2-7, with 9 bases that match TRBD2. Germline V CDR1 and CDR2: LNHNV, YYDKDF (reference sequence). The CDR3 extends over 18 amino acids. V was pared by 0 bases and J by 5 bases, with 14 bases of the junction left unmatched. For the CDR3, the DNA is TGTGCCACCAGCAGAGAGGTATATGGGCGGGGGGGCCAAAACGAGCAGTACTTC. It specifies CATSREVYGRGGQNEQYF.

The chain uses TRBV6-1 and TRBJ2-3; TRBD1 aligns across 8 bases. Looked up from germline, CDR1 is MNHNS and CDR2 is SASEGT. J was trimmed by 2 bases and V by 1 base; bases with no gene match: 8. The CDR3 is made up of 17 amino acids. CDR3 protein: CASSEGTGSGPTDTQYF. The DNA of the CDR3 is TGTGCCAGCAGTGAAGGGACAGGGTCGGGGCCCACAGATACGCAGTATTTT.

The chain is built from TRBV27 and TRBJ2-2; D unclear. The length of the CDR3 is 13 residues. Germline V gene sequence: CDR1 MNHEY, CDR2 SMNVEV (reference sequence). The V gene lost 5 bases and the J gene lost 0 bases, with 4 bases spanning the gap. This chain's CDR3 is CASSPSNTGELFF. In DNA, the CDR3 is TGTGCCAGCAGTCCTTCGAACACCGGGGAGCTGTTTTTT.

The genes are TRBV19 and TRBJ1-1; 7 nucleotides line up with TRBD1. J gave up 0 bases and V 3 bases, and 1 base lay outside the gene matches. The CDR3 contains 14 residues. CDR1 and CDR2 from the germline V gene are LNHDA and SQIVND (reference sequence). The CDR3 region has the DNA TGTGCCAGTAGTATGGACAGGATGAACACTGAAGCTTTCTTT. Amino acid sequence: CASSMDRMNTEAFF.

The V and J genes are TRBV28 and TRBJ2-3, with TRBD1 identical over 12 bases. CDR3 size: 14 residues. Germline CDR1 is MDHEN and CDR2 is SYDVKM. The J segment lost 6 bases and the V segment lost 11 bases, leaving 9 bases of the junction unmatched. The CDR3 protein is CAASKGQGADTQYF. The CDR3, as DNA: TGTGCCGCATCCAAGGGACAGGGGGCTGATACGCAGTATTTT.

This clone was picked up a small number of times. V is TRBV27 and J is TRBJ1-6; D not resolved. CDR3 length: 12 residues. V lost 4 bases, J lost 10 bases, and 8 bases lay in between. Germline V lookup: CDR1 MNHEY, CDR2 SMNVEV (reference sequence). The CDR3 sequence is CASSSRMSPLHF. The CDR3, as DNA: TGTGCCAGCAGTTCCAGGATGTCACCCCTCCACTTT.

The rearrangement uses TRBV15 and TRBJ1-5, with 11 nucleotides matching TRBD1. Germline CDR1 is LNHNV and CDR2 is YYDKDF (reference sequence). The CDR3 runs 17 residues. V gave up 4 bases and J gave up 2 bases; unmatched junction bases: 7. The CDR3 DNA reads TGTGCCACCAGCACTCGGACAGGGGGCGAGGGCAATCAGCCCCAGCATTTT. Residues: CATSTRTGGEGNQPQHF.

The chain combines TRBV6-5 with TRBJ2-7; 8 nucleotides match TRBD1. The germline V gene encodes CDR1 MNHEY and CDR2 SVGAGI. V lost 5 bases and J lost 4; bases outside the gene matches: 10. The CDR3 length is 15 residues. The CDR3 sequence: CASSRGQGKRYEQYF. CDR3 coding DNA: TGTGCCAGCAGTCGCGGACAGGGAAAAAGGTACGAGCAGTACTTC.

The rearrangement joins TRBV27 to TRBJ1-1; D ambiguous. This CDR3 is built from 14 residues. The V and J ends lost 5 bases and 3 bases respectively, with 13 bases between them. CDR1 is MNHEY and CDR2 is SMNVEV in the germline V gene (reference sequence). In nucleotides, the CDR3 is TGTGCCAGCAGTCAAACTCGGGTATACACTGAAGCTTTCTTT. Residues: CASSQTRVYTEAFF.

This chain links TRBV5-5 with TRBJ2-4; TRBD2 might be the D (7 bases). Trimming pared 0 bases from V and 0 bases from J, leaving 19 bases between. This CDR3 has 19 amino acids. From germline, CDR1 is SGHKS and CDR2 YYEKEE (reference sequence). The CDR3 coding sequence is TGTGCCAGCAGCTTGGCTCGGTATGGGGGGGCTCTAGCCAAAAACATTCAGTACTTC. Residues: CASSLARYGGALAKNIQYF.

This clone has just a few counts. The V gene is TRBV9, the J gene TRBJ2-2, with 7 nucleotides matching TRBD2. V dropped 0 bases and J dropped 4; count of bases not matched to a gene: 3. The CDR3 has 15 amino acids. Germline CDR1 reads SGDLS; CDR2 reads YYNGEE. CDR3 sequence: CASSVAGGGTGELFF. CDR3 in DNA: TGTGCCAGCAGCGTAGCGGGGGGAGGCACCGGGGAGCTGTTTTTT.